This is a list of T cell receptor beta chains from one sample in a study of cytomegalovirus exposure and HLA in healthy donors. Method: immunoSEQ multiplex PCR; TCRdb's copy keeps in-frame clones and lacks some. The sample holds 150,000 or so clones, over 75% seen once. What was sequenced was PBMCs. These receptors were taken from a man younger than 40 in good health and CMV-seropositive. Both conserved end residues are part of each CDR3. Each record gives: D gene, CDR3 length, V gene, clone size, J gene, CDR3 protein, CDR3 DNA. The D gene is left open where the match is weak. Expanded clones are given a class, and other clones once, few, many or no size at all.

D gene: TRBD1; CDR3 length: 13; V gene: TRBV2; clone size: once; J gene: TRBJ1-2; CDR3 protein: CASSEIQGAGYTF; CDR3 DNA: TGTGCCAGCAGTGAAATACAGGGGGCTGGCTACACCTTC
D gene: TRBD1; CDR3 length: 12; V gene: TRBV28; clone size: NA; J gene: TRBJ1-2; CDR3 protein: CASSLGTGAPFF; CDR3 DNA: TGTGCCAGCAGTTTAGGGACAGGGGCCCCGTTCTTC
D gene: NA; CDR3 length: 15; V gene: TRBV4-3; clone size: NA; J gene: TRBJ1-4; CDR3 protein: CASSQEPGLSEKLFF; CDR3 DNA: TGCGCCAGCAGCCAAGAACCAGGGCTAAGCGAAAAACTGTTTTTT
D gene: NA; CDR3 length: 13; V gene: TRBV5-5; clone size: NA; J gene: TRBJ1-5; CDR3 protein: CASSRDWNQPQHF; CDR3 DNA: TGTGCCAGCAGCCGAGACTGGAATCAGCCCCAGCATTTT
D gene: NA; CDR3 length: 17; V gene: TRBV18; clone size: NA; J gene: TRBJ2-2; CDR3 protein: CASSPTTGTTYTGELFF; CDR3 DNA: TGTGCCAGCTCACCAACAACCGGGACAACCTACACCGGGGAGCTGTTTTTT
D gene: TRBD1; CDR3 length: 15; V gene: TRBV10-3; clone size: NA; J gene: TRBJ1-5; CDR3 protein: CATRLDRGNNQPQHF; CDR3 DNA: TGTGCCACTAGATTGGACAGGGGGAACAATCAGCCCCAGCATTTT
D gene: NA; CDR3 length: 14; V gene: TRBV7-9; clone size: NA; J gene: TRBJ2-1; CDR3 protein: CASSLSTSYNEQFF; CDR3 DNA: TGTGCCAGCAGCCTAAGCACCTCCTACAATGAGCAGTTCTTC
D gene: TRBD2; CDR3 length: 15; V gene: TRBV5-4; clone size: once; J gene: TRBJ2-1; CDR3 protein: CASSFGTSGPNEQFF; CDR3 DNA: TGTGCCAGCAGCTTCGGGACTAGCGGGCCCAATGAGCAGTTCTTC
D gene: TRBD2; CDR3 length: 17; V gene: TRBV4-3; clone size: NA; J gene: TRBJ2-7; CDR3 protein: CASSQWPLSGGAHEQYF; CDR3 DNA: TGCGCCAGCAGCCAATGGCCCCTTAGCGGGGGGGCCCACGAGCAGTACTTC
D gene: NA; CDR3 length: 14; V gene: TRBV5-1; clone size: NA; J gene: TRBJ2-5; CDR3 protein: CASRSGGQQETQYF; CDR3 DNA: TGCGCCAGCAGATCGGGGGGCCAGCAAGAGACCCAGTACTTC
D gene: NA; CDR3 length: 17; V gene: TRBV4-3; clone size: NA; J gene: TRBJ1-3; CDR3 protein: CASSQGPNRPSGNTIYF; CDR3 DNA: TGCGCCAGCAGCCAAGGGCCTAACAGGCCTTCTGGAAACACCATATATTTT
D gene: TRBD2; CDR3 length: 15; V gene: TRBV2; clone size: NA; J gene: TRBJ2-1; CDR3 protein: CASSEGLADYNEQFF; CDR3 DNA: TGTGCCAGCAGCGAAGGACTAGCGGACTACAATGAGCAGTTCTTC
D gene: TRBD2; CDR3 length: 15; V gene: TRBV30; clone size: once; J gene: TRBJ2-1; CDR3 protein: CAWSVPGTNPNEQFF; CDR3 DNA: TGTGCCTGGAGTGTCCCCGGGACTAACCCTAATGAGCAGTTCTTC
D gene: NA; CDR3 length: 13; V gene: TRBV30; clone size: NA; J gene: TRBJ2-7; CDR3 protein: CAWRLDGSYEQYF; CDR3 DNA: TGTGCCTGGAGACTAGACGGTTCCTACGAGCAGTACTTC
D gene: TRBD1; CDR3 length: 15; V gene: TRBV19; clone size: NA; J gene: TRBJ2-2; CDR3 protein: CASSIRQGGTGELFF; CDR3 DNA: TGTGCCAGTAGTATCAGACAGGGGGGCACCGGGGAGCTGTTTTTT
D gene: NA; CDR3 length: 14; V gene: TRBV28; clone size: NA; J gene: TRBJ1-5; CDR3 protein: CASSLGSDNQPQHF; CDR3 DNA: TGTGCCAGCAGTTTAGGCAGTGACAATCAGCCCCAGCATTTT
D gene: NA; CDR3 length: 15; V gene: TRBV28; clone size: NA; J gene: TRBJ1-6; CDR3 protein: CASIQGLGYNSPLHF; CDR3 DNA: TGTGCCAGCATCCAGGGTTTGGGGTATAATTCACCCCTCCACTTT
D gene: TRBD1; CDR3 length: 17; V gene: TRBV4-1; clone size: NA; J gene: TRBJ1-5; CDR3 protein: CASSPTGVGSGNQPQHF; CDR3 DNA: TGCGCCAGCAGTCCAACAGGGGTAGGATCGGGCAATCAGCCCCAGCATTTT
D gene: NA; CDR3 length: 17; V gene: TRBV28; clone size: NA; J gene: TRBJ1-4; CDR3 protein: CASSLLGQSPNREKLFF; CDR3 DNA: TGTGCCAGCAGTTTACTCGGACAATCCCCTAATCGGGAAAAACTGTTTTTT
D gene: NA; CDR3 length: 15; V gene: TRBV6-1; clone size: NA; J gene: TRBJ2-7; CDR3 protein: CASSEALGTTYEQYF; CDR3 DNA: TGTGCCAGCAGTGAAGCGTTGGGGACAACCTACGAGCAGTACTTC
D gene: TRBD1; CDR3 length: 14; V gene: TRBV9; clone size: NA; J gene: TRBJ1-2; CDR3 protein: CASSAPTGGDGYTF; CDR3 DNA: TGTGCCAGCAGCGCCCCGACAGGGGGCGACGGCTACACCTTC
D gene: TRBD1; CDR3 length: 13; V gene: TRBV5-1; clone size: NA; J gene: TRBJ1-2; CDR3 protein: CASSPDRGRGYTF; CDR3 DNA: TGCGCCAGCAGCCCCGACAGGGGGCGAGGCTACACCTTC
D gene: NA; CDR3 length: 15; V gene: TRBV19; clone size: NA; J gene: TRBJ2-4; CDR3 protein: CASTHDFSGKNIQYF; CDR3 DNA: TGTGCCAGTACCCACGACTTTAGCGGAAAAAACATTCAGTACTTC
D gene: TRBD1; CDR3 length: 14; V gene: TRBV29-1; clone size: NA; J gene: TRBJ2-5; CDR3 protein: CSVEGGQGQETQYF; CDR3 DNA: TGCAGCGTTGAGGGGGGACAGGGTCAAGAGACCCAGTACTTC
D gene: TRBD1; CDR3 length: 16; V gene: TRBV7-2; clone size: NA; J gene: TRBJ2-2; CDR3 protein: CASSLVSGGATGELFF; CDR3 DNA: TGTGCCAGCAGCTTAGTGTCAGGGGGCGCGACCGGGGAGCTGTTTTTT
D gene: NA; CDR3 length: 12; V gene: TRBV7-9; clone size: NA; J gene: TRBJ1-2; CDR3 protein: CASSYDSYGYTF; CDR3 DNA: TGTGCCAGCAGCTACGACAGCTATGGCTACACCTTC
D gene: TRBD2; CDR3 length: 13; V gene: TRBV9; clone size: NA; J gene: TRBJ2-7; CDR3 protein: CASSATGGGEQYF; CDR3 DNA: TGTGCCAGCAGCGCCACCGGCGGGGGCGAGCAGTACTTC
D gene: NA; CDR3 length: 15; V gene: TRBV4-1; clone size: NA; J gene: TRBJ2-6; CDR3 protein: CASSPYDSGANVLTF; CDR3 DNA: TGCGCCAGCAGCCCCTACGACTCTGGGGCCAACGTCCTGACTTTC
D gene: NA; CDR3 length: 14; V gene: TRBV21-1; clone size: NA; J gene: TRBJ1-2; CDR3 protein: CASSKVLTDYGYTF; CDR3 DNA: TGTGCCAGCAGCAAAGTCTTAACAGACTATGGCTACACCTTC
D gene: TRBD2; CDR3 length: 16; V gene: TRBV2; clone size: few; J gene: TRBJ2-7; CDR3 protein: CASSEAPGRGGYEQYF; CDR3 DNA: TGTGCCAGCAGTGAAGCCCCCGGGAGGGGTGGATACGAGCAGTACTTC
D gene: TRBD1; CDR3 length: 13; V gene: TRBV6-5; clone size: NA; J gene: TRBJ2-7; CDR3 protein: CASSEGQIHEQYF; CDR3 DNA: TGTGCCAGCAGTGAGGGACAGATTCACGAGCAGTACTTC